What follows are 8 T cell receptor beta chains derived from one specimen sequenced in a study of shared clonotypes between healthy human individuals. Generated by immunoSEQ multiplex PCR, the TCRdb table keeps only in-frame clones and is missing some. The table shows about 660,000 clones, with 74% occurring only once. The sequenced sample consisted of memory CD4+ T cells sorted from blood. Subset: CD45RA-negative fraction. These TCRs come from a woman in her 30s in good health.

This clone was seen a few times. V and J are TRBV29-1 and TRBJ2-3; D gene ambiguous. This CDR3 is built from 12 residues. V lost 6 bases to trimming and J lost 0 bases, with 7 bases between them. Germline V lookup: CDR1 SQVTM, CDR2 ANQGSEA. DNA for the CDR3: TGCAGCGTAAAGACAAGCACAGATACGCAGTATTTT. It codes for CSVKTSTDTQYF.

This clone has just a few counts. The rearrangement links TRBV10-1 to TRBJ2-7, with 11 bases lining up with TRBD1. Germline lookup yields CDR1 WNHNN and CDR2 SYGVQD (reference sequence). V lost 6 bases and J lost 2; bases outside the gene matches: 6. The CDR3 has 15 residues. The CDR3 protein is CASSPGTGGPYEQYF. The CDR3 DNA reads TGCGCCAGCAGCCCCGGGACAGGGGGTCCCTACGAGCAGTACTTC.

The genes are TRBV19 and TRBJ2-6, with D perhaps TRBD2 (7 bases). The germline CDR1 and CDR2 sequences are LNHDA and SQIVND (reference sequence). CDR3 length equals 15 residues. With 9 bases removed from V and 2 bases from J, the gap between germline ends came to 14 bases. The CDR3 loop reads CASSAGAAGANVLTF. The CDR3 nucleotides are TGTGCCAGCTCGGCGGGGGCAGCTGGGGCCAACGTCCTGACTTTC.

This rearrangement joins TRBV28 to TRBJ2-7, with unresolved D. Trimming cost V 1 base and J 3 bases, with 7 bases left between them. This CDR3 has 13 amino acids. Germline V gives CDR1 MDHEN, CDR2 SYDVKM. Here the CDR3 DNA reads TGTGCCAGCAGTTTATTACCGGACTACGAGCAGTACTTC. Protein product: CASSLLPDYEQYF.

This chain joins TRBV7-9 and TRBJ2-1; 13 bases are shared with TRBD2. CDR1 and CDR2 (germline): SEHNR, FQNEAQ (reference sequence). V shed 5 bases, J shed 4 bases, and the junction held 8 bases outside the gene matches. This CDR3 has 17 residues. CDR3: CASSVYRTSGRYNEQFF. As DNA, the CDR3 is TGTGCCAGCAGCGTGTACAGGACTAGCGGGAGATACAATGAGCAGTTCTTC.

This sequence joins TRBV7-8 and TRBJ1-5, with 8 bases matching TRBD1. Germline V gene data show CDR1 as SGHVS and CDR2 as FQNEAQ. This CDR3 has 17 residues. Unmatched junction bases numbered 12, after V lost 4 bases and J lost 4 bases. Here the CDR3 reads CASSYETTGVSNQPQHF. The DNA for the CDR3 is TGTGCCAGCAGCTACGAGACGACAGGGGTCAGTAATCAGCCCCAGCATTTT.

The chain recombines TRBV7-9 with TRBJ2-2, with 7 bases that match TRBD2. J gave up 5 bases and V 6 bases, and 6 bases lay outside the gene matches. CDR3 length: 14 amino acids. Germline lookup yields CDR1 SEHNR and CDR2 FQNEAQ (reference sequence). CDR3 residues: CASRLGGPTGELFF. In nucleotides, the CDR3 is TGTGCCAGCAGGTTGGGAGGGCCAACCGGGGAGCTGTTTTTT.

This rearrangement joins TRBV20-1 to TRBJ1-1; D remains ambiguous. The CDR3 consists of 11 residues. Trimming took 5 bases from V and 1 from J, leaving 5 bases between them. Per the germline V gene, CDR1 is DFQATT and CDR2 is SNEGSKA (reference sequence). This chain's CDR3 is CSAEGNTEAFF. In DNA, the CDR3 is TGCAGTGCTGAGGGGAACACTGAAGCTTTCTTT.